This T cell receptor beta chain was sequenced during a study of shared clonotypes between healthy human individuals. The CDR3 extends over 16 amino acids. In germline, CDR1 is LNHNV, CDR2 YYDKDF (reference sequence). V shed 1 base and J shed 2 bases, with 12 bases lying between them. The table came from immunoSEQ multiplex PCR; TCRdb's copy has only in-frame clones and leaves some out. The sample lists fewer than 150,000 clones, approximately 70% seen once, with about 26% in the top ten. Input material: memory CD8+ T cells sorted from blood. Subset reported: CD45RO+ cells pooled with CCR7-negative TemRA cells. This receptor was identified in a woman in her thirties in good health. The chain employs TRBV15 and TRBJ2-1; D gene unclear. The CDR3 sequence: CATSRVKGIPYNEQFF. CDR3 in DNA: TGTGCCACCAGCAGAGTGAAGGGAATCCCCTACAATGAGCAGTTCTTC.